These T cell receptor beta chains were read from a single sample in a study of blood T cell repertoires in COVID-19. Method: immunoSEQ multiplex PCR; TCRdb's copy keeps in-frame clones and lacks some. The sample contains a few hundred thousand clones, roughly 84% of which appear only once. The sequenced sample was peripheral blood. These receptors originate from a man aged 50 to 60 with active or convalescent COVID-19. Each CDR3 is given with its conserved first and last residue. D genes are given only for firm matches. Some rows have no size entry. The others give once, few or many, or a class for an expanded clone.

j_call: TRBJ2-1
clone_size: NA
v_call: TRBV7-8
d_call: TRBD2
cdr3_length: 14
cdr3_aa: CASSLGLAGAEQFF
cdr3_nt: TGTGCCAGCAGCTTAGGCCTAGCGGGAGCCGAGCAGTTCTTC

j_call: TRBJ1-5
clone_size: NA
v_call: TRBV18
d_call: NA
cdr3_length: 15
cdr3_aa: CASSPGAAYPQPQHF
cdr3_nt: TGTGCCAGCTCGCCTGGGGCAGCATACCCACAGCCCCAGCATTTT

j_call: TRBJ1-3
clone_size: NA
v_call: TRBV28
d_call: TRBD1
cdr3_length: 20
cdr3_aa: CASSLIYSRTGDFSGNTIYF
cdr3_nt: TGTGCCAGCAGTTTAATTTATTCCCGGACAGGGGACTTCTCTGGAAACACCATATATTTT

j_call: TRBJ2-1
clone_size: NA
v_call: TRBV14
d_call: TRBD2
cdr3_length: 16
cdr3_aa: CASSPSSGSSYNEQFF
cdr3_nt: TGTGCCAGCAGCCCATCAAGCGGGAGCTCCTACAATGAGCAGTTCTTC

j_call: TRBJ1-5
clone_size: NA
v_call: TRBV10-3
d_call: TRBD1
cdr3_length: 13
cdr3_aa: CASTGGETQPQHF
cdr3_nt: TGTGCCAGTACAGGGGGCGAAACTCAGCCCCAGCATTTT

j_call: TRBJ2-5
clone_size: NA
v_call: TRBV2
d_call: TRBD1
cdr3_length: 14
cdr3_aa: CATAGGTGQETQYF
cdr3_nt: TGTGCCACTGCTGGGGGGACAGGCCAAGAGACCCAGTACTTC

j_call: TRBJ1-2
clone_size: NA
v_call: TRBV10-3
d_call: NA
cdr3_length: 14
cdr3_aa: CAISESRSGHGYTF
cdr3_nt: TGTGCCATCAGTGAGTCGAGATCAGGGCATGGCTACACCTTC

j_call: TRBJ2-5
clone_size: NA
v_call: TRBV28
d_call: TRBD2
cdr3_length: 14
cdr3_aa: CASSFLAGGDGQYF
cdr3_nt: TGTGCCAGCAGTTTTCTTGCGGGGGGGGACGGCCAGTACTTC

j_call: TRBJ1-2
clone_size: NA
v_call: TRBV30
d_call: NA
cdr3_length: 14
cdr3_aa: CAWSPGGWEYGYTF
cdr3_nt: TGTGCCTGGAGTCCCGGGGGGTGGGAATATGGCTACACCTTC

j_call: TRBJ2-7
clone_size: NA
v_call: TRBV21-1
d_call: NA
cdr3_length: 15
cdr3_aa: CASSKVDRGSYEQYF
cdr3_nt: TGTGCCAGCAGCAAAGTCGACAGGGGCTCCTACGAGCAGTACTTC

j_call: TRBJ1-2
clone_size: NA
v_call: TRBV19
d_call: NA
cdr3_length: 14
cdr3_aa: CASSLAGTNYGYTF
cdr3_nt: TGTGCCAGTAGTCTCGCCGGGACAAACTATGGCTACACCTTC

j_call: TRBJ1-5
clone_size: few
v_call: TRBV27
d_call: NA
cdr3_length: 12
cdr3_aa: CASSFLNQPQHF
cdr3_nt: TGTGCCAGCAGTTTCCTCAATCAGCCCCAGCATTTT

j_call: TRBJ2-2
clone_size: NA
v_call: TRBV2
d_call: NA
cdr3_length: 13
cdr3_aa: CASRGQATGELFF
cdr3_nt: TGTGCCAGCCGCGGACAAGCCACCGGGGAGCTGTTTTTT

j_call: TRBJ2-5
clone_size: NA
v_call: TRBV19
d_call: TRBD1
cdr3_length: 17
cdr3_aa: CASSLSPPGQGGETQYF
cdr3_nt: TGTGCCAGTAGTCTCTCCCCCCCGGGACAGGGAGGCGAGACCCAGTACTTC

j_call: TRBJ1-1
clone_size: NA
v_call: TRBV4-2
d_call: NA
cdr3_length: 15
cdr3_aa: CASSSSDTLNTEAFF
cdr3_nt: TGTGCCAGCAGCTCTTCAGACACCTTAAACACTGAAGCTTTCTTT

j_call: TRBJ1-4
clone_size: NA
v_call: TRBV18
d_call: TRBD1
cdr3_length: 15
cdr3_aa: CASSPMDRIMGKLFF
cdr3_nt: TGTGCCAGCTCACCTATGGACAGGATTATGGGGAAACTGTTTTTT

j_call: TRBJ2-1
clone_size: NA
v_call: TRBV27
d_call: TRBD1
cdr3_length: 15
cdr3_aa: CASSRPGQGVNEQFF
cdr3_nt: TGTGCCAGCAGTCGGCCGGGACAGGGGGTCAATGAGCAGTTCTTC

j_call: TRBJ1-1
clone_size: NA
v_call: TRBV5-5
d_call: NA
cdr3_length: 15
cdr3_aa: CASSLVEGLLTEAFF
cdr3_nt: TGTGCCAGCAGCTTGGTTGAGGGACTTTTAACCGAAGCTTTCTTT

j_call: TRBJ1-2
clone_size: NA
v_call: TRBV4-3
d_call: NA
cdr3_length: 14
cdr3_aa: CASSPARGLAGYTF
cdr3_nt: TGCGCCAGCAGCCCGGCCAGGGGCCTTGCGGGCTACACCTTC

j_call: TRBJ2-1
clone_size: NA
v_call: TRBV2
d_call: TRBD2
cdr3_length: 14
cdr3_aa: CASQSLAGGYEQFF
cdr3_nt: TGTGCCAGCCAGAGTCTAGCGGGAGGGTATGAGCAGTTCTTC

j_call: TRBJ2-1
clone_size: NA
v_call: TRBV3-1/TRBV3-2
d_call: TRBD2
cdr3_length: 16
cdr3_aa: CASSQGLAGSYNEQFF
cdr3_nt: TGTGCCAGCAGCCAAGGACTAGCGGGCTCCTACAATGAGCAGTTCTTC

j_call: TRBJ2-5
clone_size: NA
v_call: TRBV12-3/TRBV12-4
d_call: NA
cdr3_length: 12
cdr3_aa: CASSLRGIDQYF
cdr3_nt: TGTGCCAGCAGTTTAAGGGGAATTGACCAGTACTTC

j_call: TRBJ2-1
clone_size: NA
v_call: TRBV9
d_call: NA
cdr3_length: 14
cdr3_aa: CASTARENWYEQFF
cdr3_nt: TGTGCCAGCACGGCCCGGGAAAATTGGTATGAGCAGTTCTTC

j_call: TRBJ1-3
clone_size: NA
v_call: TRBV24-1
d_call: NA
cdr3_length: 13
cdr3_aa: CATSDLEGDTIYF
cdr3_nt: TGTGCCACCAGTGATTTGGAGGGGGACACCATATATTTT

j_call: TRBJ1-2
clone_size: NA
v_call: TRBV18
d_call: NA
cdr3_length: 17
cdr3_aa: CASSPAFTGEANYGYTF
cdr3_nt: TGTGCCAGCTCACCAGCTTTTACAGGTGAAGCTAACTATGGCTACACCTTC

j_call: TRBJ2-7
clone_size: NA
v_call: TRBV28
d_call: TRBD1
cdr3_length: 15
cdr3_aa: CASSLGTGSIYEQYF
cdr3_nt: TGTGCCAGCAGTTTGGGGACAGGGAGTATCTACGAGCAGTACTTC

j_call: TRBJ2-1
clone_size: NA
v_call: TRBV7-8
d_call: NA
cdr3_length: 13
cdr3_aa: CASNSYPAGEQFF
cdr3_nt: TGTGCCAGCAATTCTTACCCGGCGGGTGAGCAGTTCTTC

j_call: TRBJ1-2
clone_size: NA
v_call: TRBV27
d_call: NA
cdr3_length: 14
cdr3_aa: CASSFRGFWDGYTF
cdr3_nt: TGTGCCAGCAGTTTTCGAGGGTTTTGGGATGGCTACACCTTC

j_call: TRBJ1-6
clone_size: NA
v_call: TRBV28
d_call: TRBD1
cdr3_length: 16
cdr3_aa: CASLSGTGVYNSPLHF
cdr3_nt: TGTGCCAGCCTATCCGGGACAGGGGTTTATAATTCACCCCTCCACTTT

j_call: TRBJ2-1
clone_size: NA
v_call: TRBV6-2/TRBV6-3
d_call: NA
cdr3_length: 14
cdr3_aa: CASSFRRQTDEQFF
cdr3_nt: TGTGCCAGCAGCTTCCGTCGGCAGACTGATGAGCAGTTCTTC

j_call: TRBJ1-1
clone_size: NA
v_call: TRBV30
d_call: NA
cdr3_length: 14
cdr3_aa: CAWSVSGGGTEAFF
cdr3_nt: TGTGCCTGGAGTGTTTCTGGGGGGGGGACTGAAGCTTTCTTT

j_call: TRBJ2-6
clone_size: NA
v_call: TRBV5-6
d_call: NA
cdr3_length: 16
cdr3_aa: CASDDRPSSGANVLTF
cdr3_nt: TGTGCCAGCGACGACAGGCCTAGCTCTGGGGCCAACGTCCTGACTTTC

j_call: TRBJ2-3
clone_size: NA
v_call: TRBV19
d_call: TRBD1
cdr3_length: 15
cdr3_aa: CASSIPTGRTDTQYF
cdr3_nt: TGTGCCAGTAGTATCCCGACAGGGCGCACAGATACGCAGTATTTT

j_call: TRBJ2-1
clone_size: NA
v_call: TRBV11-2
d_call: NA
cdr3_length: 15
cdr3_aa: CASSFLLSENNEQFF
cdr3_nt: TGTGCCAGCAGCTTTTTGCTTTCCGAGAACAATGAGCAGTTCTTC

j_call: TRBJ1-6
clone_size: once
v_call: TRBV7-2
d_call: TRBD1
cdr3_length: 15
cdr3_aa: CASSFDRGNNSPLHF
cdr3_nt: TGTGCCAGCAGCTTCGACAGGGGGAATAATTCACCCCTCCACTTT

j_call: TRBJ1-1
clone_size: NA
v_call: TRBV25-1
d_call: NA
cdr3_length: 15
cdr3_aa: CASTRGGGPRTEAFF
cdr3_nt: TGTGCCAGCACGCGAGGGGGGGGCCCGAGGACTGAAGCTTTCTTT

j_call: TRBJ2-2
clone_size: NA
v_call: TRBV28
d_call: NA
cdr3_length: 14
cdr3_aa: CAAARGAGTGELFF
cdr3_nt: TGTGCCGCCGCTCGGGGGGCGGGCACCGGGGAGCTGTTTTTT

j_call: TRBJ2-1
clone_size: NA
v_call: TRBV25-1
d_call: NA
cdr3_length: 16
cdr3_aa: CASSEYKGVAYNEQFF
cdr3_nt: TGTGCCAGCAGTGAATATAAGGGAGTGGCCTACAATGAGCAGTTCTTC

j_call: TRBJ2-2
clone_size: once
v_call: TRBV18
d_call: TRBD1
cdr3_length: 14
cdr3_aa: CASSADRVAGELFF
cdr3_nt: TGTGCCAGCTCAGCGGACAGGGTGGCCGGGGAGCTGTTTTTT

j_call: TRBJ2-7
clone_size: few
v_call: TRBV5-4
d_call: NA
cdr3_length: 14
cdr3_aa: CASRPRTEADEQYF
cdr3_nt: TGTGCCAGCAGACCCAGGACAGAGGCGGACGAGCAGTACTTC